The 23 T cell receptor beta chains below were found in one sample sequenced in a study of cytomegalovirus exposure and HLA in healthy donors. PCR involved 60 Vbeta and 13 Jbeta primers. Sequencing used immunoSEQ multiplex PCR; TCRdb keeps in-frame clones, though not all of them. The repertoire holds around 100,000 clones, with about 74% as singletons. The sequencing input was PBMCs. These receptors originate from a male donor in good health and CMV-seropositive.

The rearrangement joins TRBV6-4 to TRBJ2-5, with a weak D call TRBD2 (5 bases). The CDR3 sequence is 14 residues long. V lost 7 bases to trimming and J lost 2 bases, with 14 bases between them. CDR1 is MRHNA and CDR2 is SNTAGT in the germline V gene. CDR3 amino acids: CASISARAQETQYF. CDR3 bases: TGTGCCAGCATCTCGGCGCGGGCACAAGAGACCCAGTACTTC.

The chain combines TRBV9 with TRBJ2-3, with a possible D match to TRBD2 (5 bases). The germline gives CDR1 SGDLS, CDR2 YYNGEE. With 0 bases removed from V and 7 bases from J, the gap between germline ends came to 12 bases. CDR3 size: 14 residues. Written as DNA, the CDR3 is TGTGCCAGCAGCGTAGGGATAGCGATTCATACGCAGTATTTT. This sequence encodes CASSVGIAIHTQYF. Based on the CDR3 plus reference TRBV9 and TRBJ2-3, the full variable domain is DSGVTQTPKHLITATGQRVTLRCSPRSGDLSVYWYQQSLDQGLQFLIQYYNGEERAKGNILERFSAQQFPDLHSELNLSSLELGDSALYFCASSVGIAIHTQYFGPGTRLTVL.

V is TRBV4-1 and J is TRBJ2-3; 7 nucleotides match TRBD2. Germline loops: CDR1 MGHRA, CDR2 YSYEKL. J gave up 3 bases and V 8 bases, and 17 bases lay outside the gene matches. This CDR3 comprises 17 residues. CDR3 nucleotides: TGCGCCAGCTCCCCCGGGGGGAGGGCCCTACCAACAGATACGCAGTATTTT. Translated: CASSPGGRALPTDTQYF.

The genes are TRBV7-8 and TRBJ2-7; TRBD1 aligns across 8 bases. The CDR3 has 15 amino acids. Germline CDR1 reads SGHVS; CDR2 reads FQNEAQ. Trimming removed 1 base from V and 0 bases from J; junction bases left unmatched: 2. The CDR3 sequence is CASSLETGDSYEQYF. The CDR3 region has the DNA TGTGCCAGCAGCTTAGAGACAGGGGACTCCTACGAGCAGTACTTC. The variable domain in full, completed from reference TRBV7-8 and TRBJ2-7, reads GAGVSQSPRYKVAKRGQDVALRCDPISGHVSLFWYQQALGQGPEFLTYFQNEAQLDKSGLPSDRFFAERPEGSVSTLKIQRTQQEDSAVYLCASSLETGDSYEQYFGPGTRLTVT.

The sample holds a few counts of this clone. The chain uses TRBV6-5 and TRBJ1-2, with 8 bases aligning to TRBD1. With V trimmed by 5 bases and J by 5 bases, 10 bases remained unmatched. CDR1 is MNHEY, CDR2 SVGAGI, per germline. There are 15 residues in the CDR3. The CDR3 DNA follows: TGTGCCAGCAGTAGTCGTTCGGACAGGGAATATGGCTACACCTTC. It encodes CASSSRSDREYGYTF.

This clone showed up just once. This sequence joins TRBV20-1 and TRBJ2-7; the D gene is possibly TRBD1 (6 bases). The CDR3 loop spans 11 amino acids. The germline V gene encodes CDR1 DFQATT and CDR2 SNEGSKA (reference sequence). Trimming shortened V by 4 bases and J by 3 bases, and 7 bases separated the two germline ends. The CDR3 DNA reads TGCAGTGCTAAGGACAGCTACGAGCAGTACTTC. It encodes CSAKDSYEQYF.

The V and J genes are TRBV7-9 and TRBJ2-1; TRBD1 might be the D (5 bases). Germline V lookup: CDR1 SEHNR, CDR2 FQNEAQ (reference sequence). This CDR3 is 18 amino acids long. Deletions cut 5 bases from V and 0 bases from J, with 20 bases between. Written as DNA, the CDR3 is TGTGCCAGCAGCCCCCTACAGGCAGGGAAAGTCTCCTACAATGAGCAGTTCTTC. This gives the protein CASSPLQAGKVSYNEQFF.

This sequence joins TRBV7-9 and TRBJ2-1; TRBD2 aligns across 8 bases. This CDR3 spans 16 amino acids. V lost 5 bases to trimming and J lost 4 bases; unmatched junction nucleotides: 10. Looked up from germline, CDR1 is SEHNR and CDR2 is FQNEAQ (reference sequence). CDR3 residues: CASSPPRSGSYNEQFF. Written as DNA, the CDR3 is TGTGCCAGCAGCCCCCCAAGGAGCGGGAGTTACAATGAGCAGTTCTTC.

The CDR3 nucleotides read TGTGCCAGCAGTCGGGGACTAGCGGAGGGGGATGAGCAGTTCTTC. Translated: CASSRGLAEGDEQFF. The chain employs TRBV5-4 and TRBJ2-1; TRBD2 aligns across 11 bases. After removal of 5 bases from V and 8 bases from J, the junction contained 9 bases not matched to a gene. CDR1 is SGHNT and CDR2 is YYREEE in the germline V gene (reference sequence). This CDR3 is 15 amino acids long.

J is TRBJ2-2 and V is TRBV6-7; D may be TRBD2 (6 bases). TRBV6-7 is identified as an open reading frame with a role that is uncertain. The CDR3 contains 18 residues. Trimming left V 2 bases short and J 6 bases short, with 22 bases between. CDR3: CASSYTLTGSGSAGELFF. The CDR3 nucleotides are TGTGCCAGCAGTTACACCCTAACGGGATCCGGGAGCGCCGGGGAGCTGTTTTTT.

A few counts support this clone. V usage is TRBV4-3 and J usage is TRBJ2-2; 7 positions match TRBD1. Trimming at V came to 1 base and at J to 7 bases, leaving 0 bases not matched to a gene. Per germline, CDR1 LGHNA and CDR2 YSLEER. CDR3 length: 13 amino acids. CDR3 bases: TGCGCCAGCAGCCAAGGACAGGGCGGGGAGCTGTTTTTT. Translating gives CASSQGQGGELFF.

This clone was counted only a few times. The chain recombines TRBV7-9 with TRBJ1-2, with 9 bases lining up with TRBD1. Germline assignment: CDR1 SEHNR and CDR2 FQNEAQ (reference sequence). Unmatched junction bases numbered 11, after V lost 8 bases and J lost 7 bases. The CDR3 is made up of 14 amino acids. The CDR3 bases are TGTGCCAGCGGGCTACAGGGGGCGCTTTTTGGCTACACCTTC. Translated: CASGLQGALFGYTF.

As DNA, the CDR3 is TGTGCCAGCAGCGTAGGGTCGGGACAGGGATCCTACGAGCAGTACTTC. This encodes CASSVGSGQGSYEQYF. The V gene is TRBV9, the J gene TRBJ2-7, with 9 bases aligning to TRBD1. The CDR3 is 16 amino acids. The junction had 5 bases not matched to a gene; V was cut back by 0 bases and J by 1 base. Germline V lookup: CDR1 SGDLS, CDR2 YYNGEE.

The gene calls are TRBV7-2 and TRBJ1-3; D perhaps matches TRBD1 (6 bases). The V end lost 1 base, the J end lost 2 bases, and 9 bases lay between the germline ends. There are 15 residues in the CDR3. CDR1 is SGHTA, CDR2 FQGNSA, per germline. This chain's CDR3 is CASSLGAGAGNTIYF. For the CDR3, the DNA is TGTGCCAGCAGCTTAGGTGCAGGGGCTGGAAACACCATATATTTT.

This chain links TRBV19 with TRBJ2-7; possibly TRBD2 for D (6 bases). V was cut by 5 bases and J by 2 bases, with 19 bases left in between. Germline lookup yields CDR1 LNHDA and CDR2 SQIVND (reference sequence). The CDR3 consists of 16 residues. The CDR3 loop is CASSPPLGEAAYEQYF. The CDR3 DNA follows: TGTGCCAGTAGTCCCCCCCTGGGGGAGGCAGCCTACGAGCAGTACTTC.

This chain joins TRBV7-2 and TRBJ2-1; 10 nucleotides line up with TRBD2. The ends lost 5 bases at V and 6 bases at J; junction bases unmatched: 7. This CDR3 is built from 15 residues. CDR1 and CDR2 from the germline V gene are SGHTA and FQGNSA. In DNA, the CDR3 is TGTGCCAGCAGCCCCCCGGGACTAGCGAGCAATGAGCAGTTCTTC. Residues: CASSPPGLASNEQFF.

The chain links TRBV11-1 to TRBJ1-1; D gene ambiguous. The CDR3 consists of 12 residues. V lost 5 bases and J 3 bases, leaving 7 bases between the germline ends. Germline lookup yields CDR1 SGHAT and CDR2 FQDESV (reference sequence). CDR3 sequence reads: CASSLGDTEAFF. CDR3 sequence (DNA): TGTGCCAGCAGCCTCGGGGACACTGAAGCTTTCTTT.

The gene calls are TRBV2 and TRBJ1-2; D remains ambiguous. Germline V CDR1 and CDR2: SNHLY, FYNNEI. The length of the CDR3 is 13 residues. V dropped 1 base and J dropped 2 bases, with 5 bases sitting between them. In nucleotides, the CDR3 is TGTGCCAGCAGTGAAGTCAGAAACTATGGCTACACCTTC. It is translated as CASSEVRNYGYTF.

The chain employs TRBV23-1 and TRBJ2-7; 11 bases are shared with TRBD1. TRBV23-1 is given ORF status, its function remaining uncertain. The V and J ends lost 6 bases and 2 bases, in that order; junction bases with no gene match: 6. This CDR3 has 15 amino acids. In nucleotides, the CDR3 is TGCGCCAGCAGCTTCCGGGACAGGGGGACCTACGAGCAGTACTTC. Protein: CASSFRDRGTYEQYF.

This chain links TRBV5-5 with TRBJ1-2, with D possibly matching TRBD1 (5 bases). Trimming pared 2 bases from V and 4 bases from J, leaving 9 bases between. The germline V gene has CDR1 SGHKS and CDR2 YYEKEE (reference sequence). The CDR3 sequence is 13 residues long. CDR3 sequence (DNA): TGTGCCAGCAGCTTTCGGGACTTCTATGGCTACACCTTC. This codes for CASSFRDFYGYTF.

V and J are TRBV28 and TRBJ2-5, with 8 bases that match TRBD1. V lost 10 bases, J lost 7 bases, and 14 bases stayed unmatched. This CDR3 comprises 14 residues. The germline V gene has CDR1 MDHEN and CDR2 SYDVKM. CDR3 bases: TGTGCCATTGGGGAACAGGGGGTGGACGGGACCCAGTACTTC. It is translated as CAIGEQGVDGTQYF. The full variable domain, completed using reference TRBV28 and TRBJ2-5, is DVKVTQSSRYLVKRTGEKVFLECVQDMDHENMFWYRQDPGLGLRLIYFSYDVKMKEKGDIPEGYSVSREKKERFSLILESASTNQTSMYLCAIGEQGVDGTQYFGPGTRLLVL.

V is TRBV25-1 and J is TRBJ1-1, with unresolved D. Germline assignment: CDR1 MGHDK and CDR2 SYGVNS. Trimming left V 6 bases short and J 1 base short, with 3 bases between. The CDR3 runs to 11 residues. CDR3 DNA: TGTGCCAGCAGGCGGAACACTGAAGCTTTCTTT. Protein product: CASRRNTEAFF.

This clone was counted a single time. V and J are TRBV28 and TRBJ2-7; D might be TRBD2 (6 bases). CDR1 is MDHEN, CDR2 SYDVKM, per germline. V gave up 2 bases and J gave up 5 bases, with 16 bases separating them. This CDR3 contains 15 residues. CDR3 bases: TGTGCCAGCAGTTTAACAGGAGGGCGGATGGACGAGCAGTACTTC. It translates to CASSLTGGRMDEQYF.